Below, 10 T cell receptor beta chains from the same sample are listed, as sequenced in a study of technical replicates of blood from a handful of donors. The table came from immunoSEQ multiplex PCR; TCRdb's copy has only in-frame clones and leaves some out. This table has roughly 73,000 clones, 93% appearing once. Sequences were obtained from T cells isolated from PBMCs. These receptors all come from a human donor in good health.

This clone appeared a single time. Here the CDR3 DNA reads TGTGCCAGCTGGGGACCGGGGGATGGCTACACCTTC. Amino acid sequence: CASWGPGDGYTF. The J gene is TRBJ1-2, the V gene TRBV13; tentatively, D is TRBD1 (5 bases). The V gene's germline CDR1 is PRHDT and CDR2 FYEKMQ (reference sequence). This CDR3 is 12 amino acids long. The germline V and J ends were trimmed by 8 bases and 6 bases, with 13 bases remaining between them. Drawing the rest from reference TRBV13 and TRBJ1-2, the complete variable domain is AAGVIQSPRHLIKEKRETATLKCYPIPRHDTVYWYQQGPGQDPQFLISFYEKMQSDKGSIPDRFSAQQFSDYHSELNMSSLELGDSALYFCASWGPGDGYTFGSGTRLTVV.

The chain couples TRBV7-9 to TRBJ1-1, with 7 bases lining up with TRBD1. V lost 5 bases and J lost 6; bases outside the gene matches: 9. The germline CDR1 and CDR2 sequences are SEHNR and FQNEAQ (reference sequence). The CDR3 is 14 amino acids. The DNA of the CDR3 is TGTGCCAGCAGCACTCTATTAGGGGGCTCTGAAGCTTTCTTT. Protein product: CASSTLLGGSEAFF. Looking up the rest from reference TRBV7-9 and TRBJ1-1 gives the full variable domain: DTGVSQNPRHKITKRGQNVTFRCDPISEHNRLYWYRQTLGQGPEFLTYFQNEAQLEKSRLLSDRFSAERPKGSFSTLEIQRTEQGDSAMYLCASSTLLGGSEAFFGQGTRLTVV.

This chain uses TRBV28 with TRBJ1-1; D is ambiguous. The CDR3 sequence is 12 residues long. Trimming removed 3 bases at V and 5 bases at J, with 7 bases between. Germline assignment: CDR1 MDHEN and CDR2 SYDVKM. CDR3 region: CASSFSGTEAFF. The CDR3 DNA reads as TGTGCCAGCAGTTTTTCAGGAACTGAAGCTTTCTTT.

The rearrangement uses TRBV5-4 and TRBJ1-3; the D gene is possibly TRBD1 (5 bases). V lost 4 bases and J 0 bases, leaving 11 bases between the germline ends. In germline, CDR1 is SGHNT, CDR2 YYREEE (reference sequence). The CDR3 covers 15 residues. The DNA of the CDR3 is TGTGCCAGCAGCGTGTCAGGGCACTCTGGAAACACCATATATTTT. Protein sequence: CASSVSGHSGNTIYF.

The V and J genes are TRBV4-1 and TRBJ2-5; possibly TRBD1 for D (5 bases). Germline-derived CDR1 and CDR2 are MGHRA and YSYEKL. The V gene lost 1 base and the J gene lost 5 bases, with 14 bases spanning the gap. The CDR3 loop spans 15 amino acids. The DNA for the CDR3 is TGCGCCAGCAGCCAAGCCGGCCAGGGTATCGAGACCCAGTACTTC. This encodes CASSQAGQGIETQYF.

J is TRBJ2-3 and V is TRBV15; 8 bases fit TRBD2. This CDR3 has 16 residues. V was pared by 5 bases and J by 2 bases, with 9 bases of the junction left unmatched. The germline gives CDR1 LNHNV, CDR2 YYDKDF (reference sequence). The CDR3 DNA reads TGTGCCACCAGCGGGCGAGCGGGGGCCGTCACAGATACGCAGTATTTT. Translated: CATSGRAGAVTDTQYF. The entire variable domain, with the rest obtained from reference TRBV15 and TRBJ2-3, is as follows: DAMVIQNPRYQVTQFGKPVTLSCSQTLNHNVMYWYQQKSSQAPKLLFHYYDKDFNNEADTPDNFQSRRPNTSFCFLDIRSPGLGDTAMYLCATSGRAGAVTDTQYFGPGTRLTVL.

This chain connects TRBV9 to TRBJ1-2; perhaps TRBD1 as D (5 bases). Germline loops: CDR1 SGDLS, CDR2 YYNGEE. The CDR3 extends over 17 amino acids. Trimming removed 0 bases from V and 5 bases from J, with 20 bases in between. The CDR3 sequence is CASSVDLGGYPGYGYTF. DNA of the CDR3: TGTGCCAGCAGCGTAGATTTGGGGGGTTATCCTGGATATGGCTACACCTTC.

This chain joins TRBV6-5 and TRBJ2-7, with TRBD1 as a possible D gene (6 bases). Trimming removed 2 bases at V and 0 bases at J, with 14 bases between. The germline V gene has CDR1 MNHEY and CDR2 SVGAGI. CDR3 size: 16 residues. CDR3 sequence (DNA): TGTGCCAGCAGTTACGTCGGTATCAGGGGCTCCTACGAGCAGTACTTC. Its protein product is CASSYVGIRGSYEQYF.

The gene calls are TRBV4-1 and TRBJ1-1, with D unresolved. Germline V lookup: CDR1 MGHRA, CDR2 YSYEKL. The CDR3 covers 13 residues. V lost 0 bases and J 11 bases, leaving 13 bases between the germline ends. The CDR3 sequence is CASSQDGGVSAFF. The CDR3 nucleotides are TGCGCCAGCAGCCAAGACGGCGGGGTATCTGCTTTCTTT.

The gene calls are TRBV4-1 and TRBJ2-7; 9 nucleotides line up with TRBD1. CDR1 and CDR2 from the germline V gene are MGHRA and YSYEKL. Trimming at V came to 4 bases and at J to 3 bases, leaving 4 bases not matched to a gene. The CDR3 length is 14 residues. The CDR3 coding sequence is TGCGCCAGCAGCCCCCCGGGACAGGGCTACGAGCAGTACTTC. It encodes CASSPPGQGYEQYF.